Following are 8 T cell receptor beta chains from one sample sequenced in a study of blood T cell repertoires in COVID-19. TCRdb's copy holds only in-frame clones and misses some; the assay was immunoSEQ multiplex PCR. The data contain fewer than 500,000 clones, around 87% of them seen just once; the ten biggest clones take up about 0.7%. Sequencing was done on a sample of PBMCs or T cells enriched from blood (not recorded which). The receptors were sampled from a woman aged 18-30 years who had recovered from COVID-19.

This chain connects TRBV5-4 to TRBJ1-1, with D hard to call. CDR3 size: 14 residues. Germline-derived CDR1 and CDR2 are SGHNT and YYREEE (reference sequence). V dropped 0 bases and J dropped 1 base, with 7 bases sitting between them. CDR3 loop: CASSLGGRNTEAFF. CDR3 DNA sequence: TGTGCCAGCAGCTTGGGAGGGAGGAACACTGAAGCTTTCTTT. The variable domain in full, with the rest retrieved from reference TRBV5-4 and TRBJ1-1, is ETGVTQSPTHLIKTRGQQVTLRCSSQSGHNTVSWYQQALGQGPQFIFQYYREEENGRGNFPPRFSGLQFPNYSSELNVNALELDDSALYLCASSLGGRNTEAFFGQGTRLTVV.

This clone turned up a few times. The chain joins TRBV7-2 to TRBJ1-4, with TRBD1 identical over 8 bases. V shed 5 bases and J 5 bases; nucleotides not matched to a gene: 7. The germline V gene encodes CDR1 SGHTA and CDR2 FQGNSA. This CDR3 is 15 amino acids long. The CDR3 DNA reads TGTGCCAGCAGCACCCGGACAGGGAGCAATGAAAAACTGTTTTTT. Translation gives CASSTRTGSNEKLFF.

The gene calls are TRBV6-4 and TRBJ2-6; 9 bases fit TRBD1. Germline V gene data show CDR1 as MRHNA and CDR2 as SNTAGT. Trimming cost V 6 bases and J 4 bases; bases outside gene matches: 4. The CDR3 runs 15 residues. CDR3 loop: CASSTGGSGANVLTF. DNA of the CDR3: TGTGCCAGCAGCACAGGGGGCTCAGGGGCCAACGTCCTGACTTTC.

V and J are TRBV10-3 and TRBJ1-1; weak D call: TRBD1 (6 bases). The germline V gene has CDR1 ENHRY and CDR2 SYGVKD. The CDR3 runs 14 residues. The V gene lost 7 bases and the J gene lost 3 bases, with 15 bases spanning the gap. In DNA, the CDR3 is TGTGCCATCAATCGGGACACGTCTCACACTGAAGCTTTCTTT. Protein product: CAINRDTSHTEAFF.

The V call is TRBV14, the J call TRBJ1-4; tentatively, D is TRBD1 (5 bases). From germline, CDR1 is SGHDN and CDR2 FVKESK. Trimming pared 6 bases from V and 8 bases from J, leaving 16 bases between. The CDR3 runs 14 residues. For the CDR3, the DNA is TGTGCCAGCAGTAGCCCGGGCTCAGGGGAAAAACTGTTTTTT. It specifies CASSSPGSGEKLFF.

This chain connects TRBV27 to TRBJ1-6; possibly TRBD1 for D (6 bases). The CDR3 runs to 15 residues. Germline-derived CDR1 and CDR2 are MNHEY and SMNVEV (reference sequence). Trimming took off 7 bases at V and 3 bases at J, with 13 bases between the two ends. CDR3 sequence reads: CASTFDRSYNSPLHF. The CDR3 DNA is TGTGCCAGCACCTTCGACAGGAGCTATAATTCACCCCTCCACTTT.

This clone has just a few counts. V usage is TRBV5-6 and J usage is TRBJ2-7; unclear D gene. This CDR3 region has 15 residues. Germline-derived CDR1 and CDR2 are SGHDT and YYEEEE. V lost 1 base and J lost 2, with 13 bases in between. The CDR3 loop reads CASSLRPGPTYEQYF. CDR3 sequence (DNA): TGTGCCAGCAGCTTGCGACCGGGTCCAACCTACGAGCAGTACTTC.

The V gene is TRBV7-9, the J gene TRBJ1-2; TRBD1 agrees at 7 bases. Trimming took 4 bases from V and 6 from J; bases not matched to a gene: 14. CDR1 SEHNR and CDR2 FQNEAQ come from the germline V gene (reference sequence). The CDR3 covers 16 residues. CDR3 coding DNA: TGTGCCAGCAGCTCCCTCCTCGACAGGGTACCCAATGGCTACACCTTC. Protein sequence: CASSSLLDRVPNGYTF.